What follows describes a single T cell receptor beta chain. This record comes from a study of shared clonotypes between healthy human individuals. Study background: Donors had three CD4 naive, three CD4 memory, two CD8 naive and one CD8 memory plate apiece.

Terminally differentiated effector memory CD45RA+ cells were left out of the naive CD8 fraction, which was CD45RO-negative and positively selected for CCR7. The protocol was immunoSEQ multiplex PCR, while the TCRdb copy is restricted to in-frame clones and leaves out a portion. The table records millions of clones, about 92% of them present only once. From germline, CDR1 is SGHRS and CDR2 YFSETQ. The CDR3 loop spans 16 amino acids. Trimming removed 1 base from V and 5 bases from J, with 16 bases in between. What was sequenced was naive CD8+ T cells from PBMCs. This chain connects TRBV5-1 to TRBJ2-1; TRBD2 might be the D (6 bases). The TCR originated in a man younger than 30 in good health. Some clones in this sample may be carry-over from other donors' samples. The DNA for the CDR3 is TGCGCCAGCAGCTTGACCGCAGGGACTCCCCACAATGAGCAGTTCTTC. Translated: CASSLTAGTPHNEQFF.